This T cell receptor (beta chain) was obtained from a study of vaccination and CD4 T cells after COVID-19. Study in general: The interval from dose two to post-vaccine sampling had a median of approximately 73 days, and it ranged from 14 to 241. Control cultures, each given a CEFX pool, an HIV-1 Nef pool, or no peptide, were included. Study results and caveats: With convalescent patients, a median approximately 90% of reactive clones emerged solely after vaccination. Spike mono-reactivity was the property of 304 of 307 vaccine-specific clones in convalescent patients.

As to this clonotype: As yet, its antigen is unknown.

The study sequenced cultured CD4+ T cell DNA using the Oncomine TCR Beta short-read assay. One entry per CDR3 protein results from TCRdb running MiXCR on the PCR reads. This table has more than 12,000 distinct CDR3 sequences, less than 60% appearing once. V dropped 2 bases and J dropped 3 bases, with 11 bases sitting between them. The CDR3 runs to 14 residues. Germline-derived CDR1 and CDR2 are SGHTA and FQGTGA. Treatment meaning: roughly ten-day PBMC culture with coronavirus spike peptide pools or control peptides (ViraFEST assay). This sequence originates from a human donor who had recovered from COVID-19. The V and J genes are TRBV7-3 and TRBJ2-7; D gene unclear. This specimen was CD4+ T cells from blood, cultured in vitro, taken before SARS-CoV-2 vaccination. The CDR3 loop reads CASSLSPASYEQYF. The CDR3 DNA reads as TGTGCCAGCAGCTTATCCCCAGCTAGCTACGAGCAGTACTTC.